Included here is one T cell receptor beta chain sequence, with context. Its antigen is unknown. Unique molecular identifiers were incorporated when the TCRbeta library was constructed. Using its own MiXCR run on the PCR reads, TCRdb lists one record per CDR3 protein. This sample has 95,000 to 150,000 distinct CDR3 sequences; under 25% occur once, and the top ten carry about 10%. The record originates from a study of T-cell reconstitution after alpha-beta-depleted transplantation in children. Overall study results and limits: Reportedly, only several hundred clones from non-depleted graft cells drove alpha-beta T-cell counts at about two months.

Trimming left V 3 bases short and J 0 bases short, with 10 bases between. This CDR3 has 15 amino acids. Sequenced material: PBMCs, mostly from graft donor cells, taken 180 days after TCRalphabeta/CD19-depleted stem cell transplant. The receptor comes from a male patient aged 2 to 9 who had a stem cell transplant for chronic granulomatous disease, so the T cells may come from the graft donor. The chain joins TRBV12-3 or TRBV12-4 to TRBJ2-3; maybe TRBD2 (6 bases). CDR3 protein: CASSFRGYSTDTQYF. CDR3 in DNA: TGTGCCAGCAGTTTTCGGGGGTATAGCACAGATACGCAGTATTTT.